The rows below give T cell receptor beta chains drawn from one sample of a study of STAT5B mutations in CD4+ large granular lymphocyte leukemia. Assay: immunoSEQ multiplex PCR; the TCRdb copy retains only in-frame clones and omits some. The table shows 31,000 or so clones, with roughly 80% occurring only once. The sequencing input was CD4+ T cells from blood buffy coats. These receptors all stem from a human donor in good health. The CDR3 runs from the conserved cysteine through the conserved F or W. Each record gives: clone size, V gene, D gene, J gene, CDR3 DNA, CDR3 protein. A D gene is named only where the DNA matches it firmly. The listing skips clone size in some rows; elsewhere it reads once, few, many or a size class.

NA	TRBV5-8	TRBD1	TRBJ2-7	TGTGCCAGCAGCAGGGGACAGGGGGTCAGGAACCAGTACTTC	CASSRGQGVRNQYF
once	TRBV4-1	TRBD1	TRBJ1-5	TGCGCCAGCAGCCCGGACAGGGGCCATCAGCCCCAGCATTTT	CASSPDRGHQPQHF
NA	TRBV10-1	NA	TRBJ1-1	TGCGCCAGCAGTGAAGGGTGGGGGTACACTGAAGCTTTCTTT	CASSEGWGYTEAFF
medium-sized	TRBV7-9	NA	TRBJ2-7	TGTGCCAGCGGGGACGGCTCCTACGAGCAGTACTTC	CASGDGSYEQYF
NA	TRBV6-5	NA	TRBJ1-3	TGTGCCAGCAGTTACGTGCAGGCCGGAAACACCATATATTTT	CASSYVQAGNTIYF
NA	TRBV28	NA	TRBJ1-1	TGTGCCAGCAGTTTAGAGGCACCCATGAACACTGAAGCTTTCTTT	CASSLEAPMNTEAFF
NA	TRBV6-5	NA	TRBJ1-6	TGTGCCAGCCTCCCCGGAGTCAATTCACCCCTCCACTTT	CASLPGVNSPLHF
once	TRBV29-1	TRBD1	TRBJ2-7	TGCAGCGTCAGGGCATGGGACAGCTCCTACGAGCAGTACTTC	CSVRAWDSSYEQYF
NA	TRBV21-1	NA	TRBJ1-6	TGTGCCAGCAGTCATAATTCACCCCTCCACTTT	CASSHNSPLHF
NA	TRBV21-1	NA	TRBJ2-1	TGTGCCAGCAGCAAAAGGGTGGGTGCCGAATACAATGAGCAGTTCTTC	CASSKRVGAEYNEQFF
NA	TRBV6-4	NA	TRBJ1-2	TGTGCCAGCAGTGACCCTAGAGGCGGCTACACCTTC	CASSDPRGGYTF
once	TRBV19	NA	TRBJ1-2	TGTGCCGCACTGGGGGCGCCCTATGGCTACACCTTC	CAALGAPYGYTF
NA	TRBV9	TRBD1	TRBJ1-1	TGTGCCAGCAGCCCCGCCGGGACAGGGAACACTGAAGCTTTCTTT	CASSPAGTGNTEAFF
NA	TRBV6-5	NA	TRBJ1-5	TGTGCCAGCCGTCCCCATTCACTTCTCAATCAGCCCCAGCATTTT	CASRPHSLLNQPQHF
NA	TRBV19	TRBD1	TRBJ2-2	TGTGCCAGTAGTATGCAGGGGGCGGTCACCGGGGAGCTGTTTTTT	CASSMQGAVTGELFF
NA	TRBV6-5	NA	TRBJ1-2	TGTGCCAGCAGCCGCGGGGATGGGATTGCCTATGGCTACACCTTC	CASSRGDGIAYGYTF
NA	TRBV30	NA	TRBJ2-2	TGTGCCATCTCAGGGGATACCAAAGCCGGGGAGCTGTTTTTT	CAISGDTKAGELFF
NA	TRBV9	NA	TRBJ2-3	TGTGCCAGCAACCCTGGTACTATAGATACGCAGTATTTT	CASNPGTIDTQYF
NA	TRBV2	NA	TRBJ2-3	TGTGCCAGCAGTGAAGACCGCACAGATACGCAGTATTTT	CASSEDRTDTQYF
NA	TRBV6-6	NA	TRBJ2-3	TGTGCCAGCAGTTACTCCGGACCCACAGATACGCAGTATTTT	CASSYSGPTDTQYF
NA	TRBV27	NA	TRBJ1-5	TGTGCCAGCAGTTTGGGTCAACTCAATCAGCCCCAGCATTTT	CASSLGQLNQPQHF
few	TRBV7-8	TRBD1	TRBJ1-1	TGTGCCAGCAGCCAAGACAGGGTTATGAACACTGAAGCTTTCTTT	CASSQDRVMNTEAFF
NA	TRBV12-5	NA	TRBJ2-1	TGTGCTAGTGGTTTAGGGCTATCGGGACTTGACAATGAGCAGTTCTTC	CASGLGLSGLDNEQFF
few	TRBV6-1	NA	TRBJ1-3	TGTGCCAGCAGTGAAGCTTCCAGAGCTGGAAACACCATATATTTT	CASSEASRAGNTIYF